The 4 T cell receptor beta chains in this list originate from one sample, sequenced in a study of radiation and T cells in renal cell carcinoma. TCRdb's table, derived via immunoSEQ multiplex PCR, lists solely in-frame clones and lacks some. Among about 26,000 clones, more than 65% were seen once, and the ten largest hold approximately 31%. Documented time point: blood 2 weeks post-SBRT. Treatment described: 15 Gy SBRT to primary tumor, nephrectomy 4 weeks later. Material: blood, obtained from a patient whose treatment included radiotherapy and nephrectomy. The receptors were sampled from a man aged 55 to 70 with renal cell carcinoma.

The gene calls are TRBV9 and TRBJ2-3; either TRBD1 or TRBD2 may supply D (5 bases each). Deletions cut 4 bases from V and 0 bases from J, with 12 bases between. The CDR3 is 15 amino acids. Germline CDR1 SGDLS, CDR2 YYNGEE. CDR3 loop: CASSRDRASTDTQYF. In DNA, the CDR3 is TGTGCCAGCAGCCGGGACCGAGCTAGCACAGATACGCAGTATTTT.

The CDR3 reads CASSFTVTGAFF. The CDR3 nucleotides are TGTGCCAGCAGTTTCACAGTTACGGGAGCTTTCTTT. V and J are TRBV6-5 and TRBJ1-1; D is unresolved. There are 12 residues in the CDR3. Trimming left V 4 bases short and J 10 bases short, with 13 bases between. Per germline, CDR1 MNHEY and CDR2 SVGAGI.

The genes are TRBV30 and TRBJ1-2; unclear D gene. V lost 3 bases and J lost 6, with 8 bases in between. The CDR3 length is 11 residues. Germline values: CDR1 GTSNPN, CDR2 SVGIG (reference sequence). DNA of the CDR3: TGTGCCTGGAGGGGCTCGCATGGCTACACCTTC. Translation: CAWRGSHGYTF.

Turning to this clone: One end of the junction does not line up with germline, which may come from a read error. The V call is TRBV5-4, the J call TRBJ2-1; D is perhaps TRBD2 (6 bases). Germline lookup yields CDR1 SGHNT and CDR2 YYREEE (reference sequence). The CDR3 totals 17 residues. DNA of the CDR3: TGTGCCAGCAGTTTGGGCGGGGCGACTCAGTCCTACAATGAGCAGTTCTTC. Residues: CASSLGGATQSYNEQFF.